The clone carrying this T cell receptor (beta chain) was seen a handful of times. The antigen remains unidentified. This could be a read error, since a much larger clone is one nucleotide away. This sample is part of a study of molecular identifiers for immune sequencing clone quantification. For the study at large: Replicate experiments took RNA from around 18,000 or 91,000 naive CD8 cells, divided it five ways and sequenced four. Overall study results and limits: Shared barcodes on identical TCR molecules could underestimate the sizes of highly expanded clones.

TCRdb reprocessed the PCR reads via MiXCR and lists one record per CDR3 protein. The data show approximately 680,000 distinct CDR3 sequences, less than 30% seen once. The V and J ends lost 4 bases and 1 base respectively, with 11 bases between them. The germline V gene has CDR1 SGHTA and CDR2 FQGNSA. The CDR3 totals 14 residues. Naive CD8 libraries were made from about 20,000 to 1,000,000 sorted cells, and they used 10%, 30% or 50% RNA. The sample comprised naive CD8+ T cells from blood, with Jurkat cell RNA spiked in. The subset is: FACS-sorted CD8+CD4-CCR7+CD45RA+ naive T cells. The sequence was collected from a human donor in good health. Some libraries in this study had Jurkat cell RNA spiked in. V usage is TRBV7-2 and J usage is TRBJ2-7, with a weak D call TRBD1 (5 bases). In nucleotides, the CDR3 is TGTGCCAGCAGCTGGGGCCAGGCGTCCTACGAGCAGTACTTC. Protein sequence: CASSWGQASYEQYF.